This entry lists 9 T cell receptor beta chains sequenced from one sample in a study of cytomegalovirus exposure and HLA in healthy donors. Sequencing used immunoSEQ multiplex PCR; TCRdb keeps in-frame clones, though not all of them. The data show roughly 150,000 clones, around 81% seen once. Sequencing was done on a sample of PBMCs. The receptor set was obtained from a man aged 30 to 39 in good health and CMV-seropositive.

This clone was seen a few times. This chain connects TRBV25-1 to TRBJ1-1; TRBD1 matches 8 bases. Germline V CDR1 and CDR2: MGHDK, SYGVNS. Trimming at V came to 3 bases and at J to 1 base, leaving 7 bases not matched to a gene. This CDR3 comprises 16 residues. CDR3 residues: CASSDLLTGENTEAFF. The CDR3 region has the DNA TGTGCCAGCAGTGACCTTCTGACAGGGGAGAACACTGAAGCTTTCTTT.

Regarding this clone: One end of the junction does not line up with germline, which may come from a read error. CDR3: CASSYSIGLKSF. The CDR3 DNA reads TGTGCCAGCAGTTACTCAATTGGGCTCAAGTCCTTC. This chain connects TRBV6-5 to TRBJ1-2; no clear D. The CDR3 has 12 amino acids. The germline V gene has CDR1 MNHEY and CDR2 SVGAGI.

The gene calls are TRBV11-2 and TRBJ2-2, with 9 nucleotides matching TRBD1. The germline gives CDR1 SGHAT, CDR2 FQNNGV. With 2 bases clipped from V and 4 bases from J, the junction kept 8 bases outside the gene matches. The CDR3 is made up of 17 amino acids. CDR3 loop: CASSLSSGTGITGELFF. CDR3 nucleotides: TGTGCCAGCAGCTTATCGTCCGGGACAGGGATCACCGGGGAGCTGTTTTTT.

The gene calls are TRBV10-3 and TRBJ2-2; weak D call: TRBD1 (6 bases). This CDR3 is 16 amino acids long. The ends were cut back, 3 bases at V and 4 bases at J, with 15 bases in the middle. Per germline, CDR1 ENHRY and CDR2 SYGVKD. The CDR3 region has the DNA TGTGCCATCAGTGATCCTGACCGGGACACCACCGGGGAGCTGTTTTTT. It codes for CAISDPDRDTTGELFF.

This clone turned up a few times. The gene calls are TRBV2 and TRBJ1-2; 9 positions match TRBD1. This CDR3 has 14 amino acids. V lost 7 bases, J lost 2 bases, and 5 bases stayed unmatched. CDR1 is SNHLY, CDR2 FYNNEI, per germline. As DNA, the CDR3 is TGTGCCAGCAAAGGACAGGGGATGAACTATGGCTACACCTTC. This encodes CASKGQGMNYGYTF.

This clone was recorded only once. This chain connects TRBV4-1 to TRBJ1-3; D not certain. CDR1 MGHRA and CDR2 YSYEKL come from the germline V gene. Trimming left V 0 bases short and J 4 bases short, with 13 bases between. The CDR3 runs to 16 residues. DNA of the CDR3: TGCGCCAGCAGCCAAGATAATTTCGAGGGAGGAAACACCATATATTTT. It translates to CASSQDNFEGGNTIYF.

The rearrangement joins TRBV27 to TRBJ1-3; D is perhaps TRBD1 (6 bases). This CDR3 is built from 15 residues. V was shortened by 5 bases and J by 0 bases, with 11 bases between the two germline ends. Germline loops: CDR1 MNHEY, CDR2 SMNVEV (reference sequence). CDR3: CASSPDRTSGNTIYF. The CDR3, as DNA: TGTGCCAGCAGTCCAGACAGGACCTCTGGAAACACCATATATTTT.

The chain carries TRBV19 and TRBJ1-5, with 7 bases that match TRBD1. Per the germline V gene, CDR1 is LNHDA and CDR2 is SQIVND (reference sequence). This CDR3 spans 14 amino acids. V gave up 3 bases and J gave up 6 bases; unmatched junction bases: 5. CDR3 loop: CASSIDRVGQPQHF. In nucleotides, the CDR3 is TGTGCCAGTAGTATCGACAGGGTAGGTCAGCCCCAGCATTTT. Based on the CDR3 plus reference TRBV19 and TRBJ1-5, the full variable domain is DGGITQSPKYLFRKEGQNVTLSCEQNLNHDAMYWYRQDPGQGLRLIYYSQIVNDFQKGDIAEGYSVSREKKESFPLTVTSAQKNPTAFYLCASSIDRVGQPQHFGDGTRLSIL.

V usage is TRBV21-1 and J usage is TRBJ2-2; TRBD2 is taken as the D call from the table, unchecked against the DNA. TRBV21-1 counts as a pseudogene. The CDR3 length is 18 residues. CDR3 nucleotide sequence: TGTGCCAGCAGCAAAGCAAAAGTGTACTCGATCTACACCGGGGAGCTGTTTTTT. Translation gives CASSKAKVYSIYTGELFF.